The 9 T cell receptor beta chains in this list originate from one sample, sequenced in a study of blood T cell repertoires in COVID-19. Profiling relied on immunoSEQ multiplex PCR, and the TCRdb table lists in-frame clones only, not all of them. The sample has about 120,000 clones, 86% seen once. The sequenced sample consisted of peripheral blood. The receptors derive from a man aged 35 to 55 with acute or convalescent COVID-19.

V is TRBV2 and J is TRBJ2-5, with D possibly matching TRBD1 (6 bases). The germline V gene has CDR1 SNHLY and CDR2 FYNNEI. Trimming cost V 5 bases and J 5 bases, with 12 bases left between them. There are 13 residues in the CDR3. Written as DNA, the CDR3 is TGTGCCAGCAGTAATACAGGGATGGAGACCCAGTACTTC. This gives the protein CASSNTGMETQYF.

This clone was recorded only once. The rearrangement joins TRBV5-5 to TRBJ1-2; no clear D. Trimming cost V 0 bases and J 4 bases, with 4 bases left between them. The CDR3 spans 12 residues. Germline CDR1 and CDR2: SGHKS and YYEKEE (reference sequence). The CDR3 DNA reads TGTGCCAGCAGCTTGGCGGGCTATGGCTACACCTTC. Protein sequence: CASSLAGYGYTF.

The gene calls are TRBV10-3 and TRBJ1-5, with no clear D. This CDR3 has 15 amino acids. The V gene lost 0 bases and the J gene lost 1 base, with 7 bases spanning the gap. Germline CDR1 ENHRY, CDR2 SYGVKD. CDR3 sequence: CAISESRESNQPQHF. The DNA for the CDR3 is TGTGCCATCAGTGAGTCGAGAGAAAGCAATCAGCCCCAGCATTTT.

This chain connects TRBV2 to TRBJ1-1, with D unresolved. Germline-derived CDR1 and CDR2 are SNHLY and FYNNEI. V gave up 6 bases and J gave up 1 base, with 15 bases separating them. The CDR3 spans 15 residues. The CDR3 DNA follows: TGTGCCAGCAGCCAATCCCGAGGGAAGAACACTGAAGCTTTCTTT. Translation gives CASSQSRGKNTEAFF.

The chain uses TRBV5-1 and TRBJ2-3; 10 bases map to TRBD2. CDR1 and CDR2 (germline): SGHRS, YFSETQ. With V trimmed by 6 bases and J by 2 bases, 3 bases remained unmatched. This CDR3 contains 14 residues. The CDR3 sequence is CASIAGGTTDTQYF. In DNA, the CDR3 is TGCGCCAGCATAGCGGGGGGCACCACAGATACGCAGTATTTT.

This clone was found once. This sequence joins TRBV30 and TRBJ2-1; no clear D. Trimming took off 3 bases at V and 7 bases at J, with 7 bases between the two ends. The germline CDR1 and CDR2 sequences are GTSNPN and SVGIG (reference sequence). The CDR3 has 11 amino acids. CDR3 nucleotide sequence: TGTGCCTGGAGGCCTAGGAATGAGCAGTTCTTC. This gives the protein CAWRPRNEQFF.

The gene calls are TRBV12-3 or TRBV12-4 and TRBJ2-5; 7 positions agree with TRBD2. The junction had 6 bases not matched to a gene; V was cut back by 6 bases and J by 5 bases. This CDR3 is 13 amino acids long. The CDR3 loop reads CASSSSGTETQYF. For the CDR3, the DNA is TGTGCCAGCAGCTCAAGCGGGACCGAGACCCAGTACTTC.

Here the CDR3 reads CASSQGLFTDTQYF. The CDR3 DNA reads as TGTGCCAGCAGCCAGGGACTTTTCACAGATACGCAGTATTTT. The chain has TRBV7-8 and TRBJ2-3, with D possibly matching TRBD2 (6 bases). V lost 5 bases, J lost 2 bases, and 11 bases lay in between. CDR1 and CDR2 (germline): SGHVS, FQNEAQ. The CDR3 length is 14 residues.

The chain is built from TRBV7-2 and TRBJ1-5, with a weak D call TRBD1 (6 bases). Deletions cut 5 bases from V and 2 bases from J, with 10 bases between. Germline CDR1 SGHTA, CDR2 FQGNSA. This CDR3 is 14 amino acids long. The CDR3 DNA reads TGTGCCAGCAGCGCCCACAGGGGCAATCAGCCCCAGCATTTT. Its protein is CASSAHRGNQPQHF. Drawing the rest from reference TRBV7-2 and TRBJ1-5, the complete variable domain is GAGVSQSPSNKVTEKGKDVELRCDPISGHTALYWYRQSLGQGLEFLIYFQGNSAPDKSGLPSDRFSAERTGGSVSTLTIQRTQQEDSAVYLCASSAHRGNQPQHFGDGTRLSIL.